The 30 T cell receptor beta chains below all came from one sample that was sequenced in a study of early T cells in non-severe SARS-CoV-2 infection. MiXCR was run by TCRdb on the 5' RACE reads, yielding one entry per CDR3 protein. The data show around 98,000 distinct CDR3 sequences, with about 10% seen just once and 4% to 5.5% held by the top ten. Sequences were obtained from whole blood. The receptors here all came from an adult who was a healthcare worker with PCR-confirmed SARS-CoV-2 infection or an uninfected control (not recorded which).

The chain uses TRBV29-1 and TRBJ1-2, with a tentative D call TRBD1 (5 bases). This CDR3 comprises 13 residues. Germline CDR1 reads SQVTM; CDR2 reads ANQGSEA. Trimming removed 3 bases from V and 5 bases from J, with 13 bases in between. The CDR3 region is CSVDAYPGYGYTF. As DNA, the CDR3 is TGCAGCGTTGACGCTTATCCAGGGTATGGCTACACCTTC.

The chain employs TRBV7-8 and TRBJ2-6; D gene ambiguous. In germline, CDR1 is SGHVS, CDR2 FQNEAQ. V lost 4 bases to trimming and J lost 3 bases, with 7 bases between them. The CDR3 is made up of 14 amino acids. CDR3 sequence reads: CASSSLGGANVLTF. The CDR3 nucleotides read TGTGCCAGCAGCTCCCTTGGTGGGGCCAACGTCCTGACTTTC.

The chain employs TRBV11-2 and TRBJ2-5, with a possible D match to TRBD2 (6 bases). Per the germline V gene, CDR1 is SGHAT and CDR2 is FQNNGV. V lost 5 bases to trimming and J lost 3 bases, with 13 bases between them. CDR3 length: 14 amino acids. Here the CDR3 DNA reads TGTGCCAGCAGCCCAGGGACTGTAAAAGAGACCCAGTACTTC. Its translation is CASSPGTVKETQYF. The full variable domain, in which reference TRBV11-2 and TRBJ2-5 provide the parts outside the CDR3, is EAGVAQSPRYKIIEKRQSVAFWCNPISGHATLYWYQQILGQGPKLLIQFQNNGVVDDSQLPKDRFSAERLKGVDSTLKIQPAKLEDSAVYLCASSPGTVKETQYFGPGTRLLVL.

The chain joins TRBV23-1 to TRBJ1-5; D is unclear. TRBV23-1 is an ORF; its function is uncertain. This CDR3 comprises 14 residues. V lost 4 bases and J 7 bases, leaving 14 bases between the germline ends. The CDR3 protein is CASSPPTLGQPQHF. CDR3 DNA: TGCGCCAGCAGTCCCCCCACGTTGGGCCAGCCCCAGCATTTT.

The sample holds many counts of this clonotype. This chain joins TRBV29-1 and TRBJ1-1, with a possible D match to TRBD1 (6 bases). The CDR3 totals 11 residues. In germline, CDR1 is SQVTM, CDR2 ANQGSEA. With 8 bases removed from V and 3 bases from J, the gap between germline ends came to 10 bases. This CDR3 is CSISGDTEAFF. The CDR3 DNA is TGCAGCATCTCAGGGGACACTGAAGCTTTCTTT.

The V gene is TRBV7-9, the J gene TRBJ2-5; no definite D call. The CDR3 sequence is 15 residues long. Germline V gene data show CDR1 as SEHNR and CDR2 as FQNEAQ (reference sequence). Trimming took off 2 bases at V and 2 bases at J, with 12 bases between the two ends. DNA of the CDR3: TGTGCCAGCAGCTTAACTCTGATTCCTCAAGAGACCCAGTACTTC. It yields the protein CASSLTLIPQETQYF.

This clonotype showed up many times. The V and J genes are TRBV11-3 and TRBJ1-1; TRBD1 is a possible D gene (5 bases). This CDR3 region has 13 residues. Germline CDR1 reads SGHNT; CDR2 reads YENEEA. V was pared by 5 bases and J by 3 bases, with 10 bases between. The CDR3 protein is CASSRVGDTEAFF. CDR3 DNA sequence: TGTGCCAGCAGCCGGGTGGGGGACACTGAAGCTTTCTTT. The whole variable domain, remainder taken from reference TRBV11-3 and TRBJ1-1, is EAGVVQSPRYKIIEKKQPVAFWCNPISGHNTLYWYLQNLGQGPELLIRYENEEAVDDSQLPKDRFSAERLKGVDSTLKIQPAELGDSAVYLCASSRVGDTEAFFGQGTRLTVV.

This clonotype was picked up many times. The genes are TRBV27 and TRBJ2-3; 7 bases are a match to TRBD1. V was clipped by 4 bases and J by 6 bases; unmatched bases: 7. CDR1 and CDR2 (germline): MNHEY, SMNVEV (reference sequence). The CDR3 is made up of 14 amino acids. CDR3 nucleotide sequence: TGTGCCAGCAGTTCCCAGACAGGGATGGATACGCAGTATTTT. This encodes CASSSQTGMDTQYF.

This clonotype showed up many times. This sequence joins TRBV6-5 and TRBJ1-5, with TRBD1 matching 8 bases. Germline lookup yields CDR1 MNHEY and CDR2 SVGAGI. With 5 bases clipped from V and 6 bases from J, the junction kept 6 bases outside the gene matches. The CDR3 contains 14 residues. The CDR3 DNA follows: TGTGCCAGCAGTCACGACAGGGGAGCTCAGCCCCAGCATTTT. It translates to CASSHDRGAQPQHF.

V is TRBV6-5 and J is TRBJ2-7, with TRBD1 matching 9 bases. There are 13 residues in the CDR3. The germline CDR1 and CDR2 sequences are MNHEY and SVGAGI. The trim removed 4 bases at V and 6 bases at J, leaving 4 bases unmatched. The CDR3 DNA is TGTGCCAGCAGTTGGCAGACAGGGGGCGAGCAGTACTTC. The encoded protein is CASSWQTGGEQYF.

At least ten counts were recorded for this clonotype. The CDR3 is CASSLTGKPYNEQFF. CDR3 nucleotides: TGTGCCAGCAGTTTGACAGGGAAGCCCTACAATGAGCAGTTCTTC. The chain uses TRBV12-3 or TRBV12-4 and TRBJ2-1; 7 positions agree with TRBD1. CDR3 length: 15 amino acids. J gave up 2 bases and V 3 bases, and 4 bases lay outside the gene matches.

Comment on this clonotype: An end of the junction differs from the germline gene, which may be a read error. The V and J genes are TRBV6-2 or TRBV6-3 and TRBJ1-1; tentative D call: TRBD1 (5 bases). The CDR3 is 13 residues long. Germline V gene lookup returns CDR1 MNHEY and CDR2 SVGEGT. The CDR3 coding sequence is TGTGCCAGCAGTCCAGGGTGGGGGACTGAAGTTTTCTTT. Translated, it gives CASSPGWGTEVFF.

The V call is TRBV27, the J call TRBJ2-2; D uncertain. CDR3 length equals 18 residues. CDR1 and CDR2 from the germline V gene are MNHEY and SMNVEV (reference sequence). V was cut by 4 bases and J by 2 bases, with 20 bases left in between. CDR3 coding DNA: TGTGCCAGCAGTTGGGCCAGCAAGAAGGGTTTCAACACCGGGGAGCTGTTTTTT. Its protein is CASSWASKKGFNTGELFF.

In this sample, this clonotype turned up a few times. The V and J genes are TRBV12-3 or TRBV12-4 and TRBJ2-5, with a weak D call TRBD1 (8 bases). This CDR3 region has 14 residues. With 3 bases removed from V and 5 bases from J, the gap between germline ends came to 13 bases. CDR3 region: CASSFLQGGETQYF. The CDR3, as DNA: TGTGCCAGCAGTTTCCTACAGGGGGGGGAGACCCAGTACTTC.

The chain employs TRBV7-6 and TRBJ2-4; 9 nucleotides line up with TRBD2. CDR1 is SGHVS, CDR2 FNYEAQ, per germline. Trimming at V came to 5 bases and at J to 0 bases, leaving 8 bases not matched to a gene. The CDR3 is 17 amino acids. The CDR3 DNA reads TGTGCCAGCAGCGCCAGACTAGCGGAACAAGCCAAAAACATTCAGTACTTC. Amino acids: CASSARLAEQAKNIQYF.

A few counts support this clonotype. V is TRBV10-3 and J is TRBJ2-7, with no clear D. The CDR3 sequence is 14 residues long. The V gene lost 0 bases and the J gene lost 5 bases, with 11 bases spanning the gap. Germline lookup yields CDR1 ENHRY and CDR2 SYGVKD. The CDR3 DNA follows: TGTGCCATCAGTGAGTCGCCTCGGGTCGACGAGCAGTACTTC. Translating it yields CAISESPRVDEQYF.

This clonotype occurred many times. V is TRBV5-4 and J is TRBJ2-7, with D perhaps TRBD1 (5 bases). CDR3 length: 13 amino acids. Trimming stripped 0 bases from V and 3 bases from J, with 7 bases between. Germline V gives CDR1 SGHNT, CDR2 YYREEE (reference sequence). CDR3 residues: CASSLVDSYEQYF. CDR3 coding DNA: TGTGCCAGCAGCTTGGTTGACAGCTACGAGCAGTACTTC.

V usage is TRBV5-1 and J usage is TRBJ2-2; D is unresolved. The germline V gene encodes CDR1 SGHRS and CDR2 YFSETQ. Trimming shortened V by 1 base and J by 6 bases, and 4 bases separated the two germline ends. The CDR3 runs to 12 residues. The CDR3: CASSLSSGELFF. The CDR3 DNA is TGCGCCAGCAGCTTGAGCTCCGGGGAGCTGTTTTTT.

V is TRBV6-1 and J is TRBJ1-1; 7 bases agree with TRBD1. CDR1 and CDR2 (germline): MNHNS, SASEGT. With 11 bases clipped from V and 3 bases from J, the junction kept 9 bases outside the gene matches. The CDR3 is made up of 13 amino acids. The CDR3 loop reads CASQGGRYTEAFF. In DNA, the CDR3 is TGTGCCTCTCAAGGGGGCAGATACACTGAAGCTTTCTTT.

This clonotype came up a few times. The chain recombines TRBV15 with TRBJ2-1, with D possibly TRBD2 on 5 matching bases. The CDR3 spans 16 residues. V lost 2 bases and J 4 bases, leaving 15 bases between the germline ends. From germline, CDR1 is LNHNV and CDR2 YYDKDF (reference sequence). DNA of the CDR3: TGTGCCACCAGCAGAACCCGGAGACTACAATACAATGAGCAGTTCTTC. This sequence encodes CATSRTRRLQYNEQFF.

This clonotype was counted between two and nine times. The DNA for the CDR3 is TGCGCCAGCAGCTTGGAGTCTAGCGGGAGGGCCTGGTACTTC. Its translation: CASSLESSGRAWYF. The chain employs TRBV5-1 and TRBJ2-7; 12 positions match TRBD2. Trimming cost V 0 bases and J 12 bases; bases outside gene matches: 7. Germline V CDR1 and CDR2: SGHRS, YFSETQ. The CDR3 has 14 residues.

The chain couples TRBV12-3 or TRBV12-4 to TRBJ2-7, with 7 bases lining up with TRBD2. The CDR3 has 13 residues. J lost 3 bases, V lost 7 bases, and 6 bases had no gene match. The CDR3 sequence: CASTWGGFYEQYF. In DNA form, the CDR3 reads TGTGCCAGCACTTGGGGGGGGTTCTACGAGCAGTACTTC.

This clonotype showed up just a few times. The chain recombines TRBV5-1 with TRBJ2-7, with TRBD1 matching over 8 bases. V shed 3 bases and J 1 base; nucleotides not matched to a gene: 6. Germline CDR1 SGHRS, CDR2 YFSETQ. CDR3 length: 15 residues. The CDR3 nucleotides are TGCGCCAGCAGCTCCGGACAGGGCAGGTCCTACGAGCAGTACTTC. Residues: CASSSGQGRSYEQYF. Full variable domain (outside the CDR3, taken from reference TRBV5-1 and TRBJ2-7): KAGVTQTPRYLIKTRGQQVTLSCSPISGHRSVSWYQQTPGQGLQFLFEYFSETQRNKGNFPGRFSGRQFSNSRSEMNVSTLELGDSALYLCASSSGQGRSYEQYFGPGTRLTVT.

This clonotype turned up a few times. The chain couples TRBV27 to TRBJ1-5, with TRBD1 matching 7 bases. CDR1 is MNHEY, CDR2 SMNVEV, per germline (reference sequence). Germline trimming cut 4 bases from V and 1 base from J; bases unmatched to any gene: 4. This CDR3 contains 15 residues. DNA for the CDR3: TGTGCCAGCAGTTCGAGGGGGCTGAGCAATCAGCCCCAGCATTTT. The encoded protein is CASSSRGLSNQPQHF.

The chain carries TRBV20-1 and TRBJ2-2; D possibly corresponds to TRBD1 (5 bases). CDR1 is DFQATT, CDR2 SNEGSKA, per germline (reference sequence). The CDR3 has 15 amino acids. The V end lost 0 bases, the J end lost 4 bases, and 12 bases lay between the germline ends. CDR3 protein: CSAREGHRGTGELFF. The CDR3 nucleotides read TGCAGTGCTAGAGAGGGCCATAGGGGCACCGGGGAGCTGTTTTTT.

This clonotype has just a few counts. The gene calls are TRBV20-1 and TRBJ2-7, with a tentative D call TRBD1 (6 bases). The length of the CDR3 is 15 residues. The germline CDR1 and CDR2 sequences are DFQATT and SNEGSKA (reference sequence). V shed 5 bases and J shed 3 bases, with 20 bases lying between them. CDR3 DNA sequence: TGCAGTGCTCCCCGCGGTGGGACACCCATCTACGAGCAGTACTTC. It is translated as CSAPRGGTPIYEQYF.

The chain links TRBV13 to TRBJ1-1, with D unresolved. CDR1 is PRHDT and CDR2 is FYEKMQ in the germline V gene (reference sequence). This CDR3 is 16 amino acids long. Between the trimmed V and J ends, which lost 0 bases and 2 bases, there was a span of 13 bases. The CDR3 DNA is TGTGCCAGCAGCTTAGGCACGACAATGACAAACACTGAAGCTTTCTTT. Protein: CASSLGTTMTNTEAFF.

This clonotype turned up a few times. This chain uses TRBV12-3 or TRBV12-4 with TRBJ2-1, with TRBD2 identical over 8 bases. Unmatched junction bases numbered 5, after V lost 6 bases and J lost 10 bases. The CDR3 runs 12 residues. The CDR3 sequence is CASRGLGGEQFF. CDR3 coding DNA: TGTGCCAGCAGGGGACTAGGAGGCGAGCAGTTCTTC.

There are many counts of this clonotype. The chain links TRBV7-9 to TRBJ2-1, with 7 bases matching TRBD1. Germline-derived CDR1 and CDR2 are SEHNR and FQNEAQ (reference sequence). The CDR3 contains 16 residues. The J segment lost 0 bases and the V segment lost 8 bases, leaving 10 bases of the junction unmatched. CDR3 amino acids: CASGGGRDSSYNEQFF. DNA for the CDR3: TGTGCCAGCGGCGGCGGCAGGGACAGCTCCTACAATGAGCAGTTCTTC.

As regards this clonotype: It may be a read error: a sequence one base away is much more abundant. Written as DNA, the CDR3 is TGTGTCAGCAGCTTAACAGGGGACCGGAATTCACCCCTCCACTTT. Protein sequence: CVSSLTGDRNSPLHF. The genes are TRBV7-9 and TRBJ1-6, with 7 bases lining up with TRBD1. Per the germline V gene, CDR1 is SEHNR and CDR2 is FQNEAQ (reference sequence). The CDR3 covers 15 residues.